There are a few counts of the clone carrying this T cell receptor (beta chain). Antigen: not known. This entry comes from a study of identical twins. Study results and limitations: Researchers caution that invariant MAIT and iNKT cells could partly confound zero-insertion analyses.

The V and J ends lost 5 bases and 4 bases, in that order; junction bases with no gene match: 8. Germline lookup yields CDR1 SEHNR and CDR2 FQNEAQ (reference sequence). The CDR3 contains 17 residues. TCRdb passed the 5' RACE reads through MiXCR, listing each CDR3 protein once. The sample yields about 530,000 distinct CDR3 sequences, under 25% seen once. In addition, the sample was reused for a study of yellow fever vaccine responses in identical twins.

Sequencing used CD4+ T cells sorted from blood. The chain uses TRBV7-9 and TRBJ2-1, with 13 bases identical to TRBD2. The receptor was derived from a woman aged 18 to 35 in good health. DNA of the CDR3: TGTGCCAGCAGCCGCCCTCCGGGACTAGCGGGATACAATGAGCAGTTCTTC. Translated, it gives CASSRPPGLAGYNEQFF.